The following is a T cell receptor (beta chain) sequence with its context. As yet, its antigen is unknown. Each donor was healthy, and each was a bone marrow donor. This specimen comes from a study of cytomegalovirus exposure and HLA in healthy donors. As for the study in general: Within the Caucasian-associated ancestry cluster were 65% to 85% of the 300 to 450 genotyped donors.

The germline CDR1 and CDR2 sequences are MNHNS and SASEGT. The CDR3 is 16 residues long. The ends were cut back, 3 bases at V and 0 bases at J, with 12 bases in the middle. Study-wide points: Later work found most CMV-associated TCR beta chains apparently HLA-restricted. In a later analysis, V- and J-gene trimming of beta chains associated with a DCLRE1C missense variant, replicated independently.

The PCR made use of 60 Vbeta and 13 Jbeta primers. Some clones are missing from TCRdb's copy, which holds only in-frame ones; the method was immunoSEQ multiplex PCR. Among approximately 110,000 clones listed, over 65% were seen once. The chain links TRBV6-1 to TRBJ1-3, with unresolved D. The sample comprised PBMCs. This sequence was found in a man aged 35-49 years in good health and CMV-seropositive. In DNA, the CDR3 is TGTGCCAGCAGTGACGGAATCAGGCCCTCTGGAAACACCATATATTTT. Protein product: CASSDGIRPSGNTIYF.